One and the same sample provided the 12 T cell receptor beta chains below, sequenced in a study of blood T cell repertoires in COVID-19. TCRdb keeps only in-frame clones here, not all; method: immunoSEQ multiplex PCR. In the table there are about 14,000 clones, 90% of which are singletons. What was sequenced was peripheral blood. These receptors were obtained from a human donor with active COVID-19. The donor label of this sample is uncertain.

This clone qualifies as medium-sized. This sequence joins TRBV27 and TRBJ1-2; possibly TRBD1 for D (6 bases). The germline CDR1 and CDR2 sequences are MNHEY and SMNVEV (reference sequence). This CDR3 has 14 residues. The V and J ends lost 8 bases and 5 bases respectively, with 18 bases between them. The CDR3 reads CASPQTGQGYGYTF. CDR3 sequence (DNA): TGTGCCAGCCCTCAGACAGGACAAGGGTATGGCTACACCTTC.

The V gene is TRBV21-1, the J gene TRBJ1-2; the DNA was not used to check the table's D call, TRBD1. TRBV21-1 is recorded as a pseudogene. The CDR3 is 13 amino acids. CDR3 protein: CASSKVQGYGYTF. CDR3 sequence (DNA): TGTGCCAGCAGCAAAGTACAGGGCTATGGCTACACCTTC.

The V gene is TRBV19, the J gene TRBJ1-1; TRBD1 agrees at 11 bases. This CDR3 is 15 amino acids long. With V trimmed by 10 bases and J by 4 bases, 11 bases remained unmatched. Germline V gene sequence: CDR1 LNHDA, CDR2 SQIVND (reference sequence). CDR3 sequence: CATLTPGQGVTEAFF. The CDR3 coding sequence is TGTGCCACTTTGACCCCGGGACAGGGGGTCACTGAAGCTTTCTTT.

V is TRBV7-3 and J is TRBJ2-1; TRBD1 matches at 10 bases. Germline-derived CDR1 and CDR2 are SGHTA and FQGTGA. The J segment lost 9 bases and the V segment lost 1 base, leaving 6 bases of the junction unmatched. The CDR3 consists of 15 residues. The CDR3 sequence: CASSLMGQGSSEQFF. Here the CDR3 DNA reads TGTGCCAGCAGCTTAATGGGACAGGGGTCTAGTGAGCAGTTCTTC.

The genes are TRBV27 and TRBJ2-2; maybe TRBD1 (6 bases). The CDR3 length is 14 residues. Per germline, CDR1 MNHEY and CDR2 SMNVEV (reference sequence). Trimming pared 5 bases from V and 1 base from J, leaving 8 bases between. CDR3 region: CASSEQGNTGELFF. Written as DNA, the CDR3 is TGTGCCAGCAGTGAACAGGGGAACACCGGGGAGCTGTTTTTT.

The chain links TRBV2 to TRBJ2-5; 7 bases map to TRBD2. The CDR3 is 14 residues long. The junction had 7 bases not matched to a gene; V was cut back by 4 bases and J by 5 bases. The V gene's germline CDR1 is SNHLY and CDR2 FYNNEI. CDR3 loop: CASSGLRGGETQYF. CDR3 coding DNA: TGTGCCAGCAGTGGGTTGCGGGGAGGGGAGACCCAGTACTTC. The full variable domain, rest sourced from reference TRBV2 and TRBJ2-5, is EPEVTQTPSHQVTQMGQEVILRCVPISNHLYFYWYRQILGQKVEFLVSFYNNEISEKSEIFDDQFSVERPDGSNFTLKIRSTKLEDSAMYFCASSGLRGGETQYFGPGTRLLVL.

This chain uses TRBV18 with TRBJ1-2; unclear D gene. Germline V gives CDR1 KGHSH, CDR2 LQKENI. V dropped 0 bases and J dropped 8 bases, with 16 bases sitting between them. The CDR3 sequence is 15 residues long. DNA of the CDR3: TGTGCCAGCTCACCACCGGACGGGTGGACGGGGGGCTACACCTTC. Translating gives CASSPPDGWTGGYTF.

The chain employs TRBV3-1 (or the pseudogene TRBV3-2) and TRBJ2-3; a possible D gene is TRBD2 (5 bases). The V end lost 5 bases, the J end lost 2 bases, and 17 bases lay between the germline ends. The V gene's germline CDR1 is LGHDT and CDR2 YNNKEL (reference sequence). The CDR3 extends over 16 amino acids. DNA for the CDR3: TGTGCCAGCAGCGCAGAACTAGTTTTTTCCACAGATACGCAGTATTTT. It encodes CASSAELVFSTDTQYF.

The CDR3 coding sequence is TGTGCCAGCAGTTACCCTGAAGACAGGGTAGAACTGTTTTTT. Protein sequence: CASSYPEDRVELFF. The rearrangement uses TRBV6-6 and TRBJ1-4; 7 bases map to TRBD1. Germline CDR1 and CDR2: MNHNY and SVGAGI (reference sequence). J lost 12 bases, V lost 2 bases, and 9 bases had no gene match. This CDR3 comprises 14 residues.

Written as DNA, the CDR3 is TGCGCCAGCAGCCAAGATGGACAGGGCCTCACAGATACGCAGTATTTT. It codes for CASSQDGQGLTDTQYF. The J gene is TRBJ2-3, the V gene TRBV4-3; the match to TRBD1 covers 8 bases. The CDR3 has 16 amino acids. V shed 0 bases and J 2 bases; nucleotides not matched to a gene: 4. The V gene's germline CDR1 is LGHNA and CDR2 YSLEER.

The chain is built from TRBV18 and TRBJ1-2, with 11 bases fitting TRBD1. After removal of 3 bases from V and 6 bases from J, the junction contained 15 bases not matched to a gene. This CDR3 is built from 18 residues. The germline CDR1 and CDR2 sequences are KGHSH and LQKENI. The CDR3 DNA sequence: TGTGCCAGCTCACCTCAACAGGACAGGGGGCGTAGTACGGATGGCTACACCTTC. It encodes CASSPQQDRGRSTDGYTF.

The chain couples TRBV5-4 to TRBJ2-5; 12 bases are a match to TRBD1. The CDR3 has 16 amino acids. The J segment lost 5 bases and the V segment lost 0 bases, leaving 5 bases of the junction unmatched. The germline V gene has CDR1 SGHNT and CDR2 YYREEE (reference sequence). CDR3 region: CASSLAGTGGGETQYF. The CDR3 DNA follows: TGTGCCAGCAGCTTGGCCGGGACAGGGGGCGGCGAGACCCAGTACTTC.